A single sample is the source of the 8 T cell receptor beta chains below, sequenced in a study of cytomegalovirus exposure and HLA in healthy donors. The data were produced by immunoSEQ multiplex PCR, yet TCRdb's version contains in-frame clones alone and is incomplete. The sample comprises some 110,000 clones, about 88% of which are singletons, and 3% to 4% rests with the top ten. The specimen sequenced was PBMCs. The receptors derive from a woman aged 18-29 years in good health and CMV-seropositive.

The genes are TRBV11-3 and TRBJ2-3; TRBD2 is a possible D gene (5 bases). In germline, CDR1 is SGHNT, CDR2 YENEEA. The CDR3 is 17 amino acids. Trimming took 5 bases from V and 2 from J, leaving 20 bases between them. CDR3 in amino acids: CASSEGLGRGDTDTQYF. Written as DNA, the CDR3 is TGTGCCAGCAGCGAGGGTTTAGGACGGGGTGACACAGATACGCAGTATTTT.

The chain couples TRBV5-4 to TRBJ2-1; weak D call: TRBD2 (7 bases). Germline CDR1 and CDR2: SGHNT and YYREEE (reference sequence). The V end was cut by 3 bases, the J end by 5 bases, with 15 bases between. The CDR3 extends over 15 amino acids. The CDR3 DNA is TGTGCCAGCAGCTCCATGAGGGAGGGGGACAATGAGCAGTTCTTC. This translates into CASSSMREGDNEQFF.

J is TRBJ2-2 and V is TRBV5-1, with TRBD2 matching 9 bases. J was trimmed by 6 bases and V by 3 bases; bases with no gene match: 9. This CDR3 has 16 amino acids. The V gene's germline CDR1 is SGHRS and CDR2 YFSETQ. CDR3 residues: CASSSRTGLAPGELFF. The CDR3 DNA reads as TGCGCCAGCAGCTCGAGGACGGGACTAGCTCCCGGGGAGCTGTTTTTT.

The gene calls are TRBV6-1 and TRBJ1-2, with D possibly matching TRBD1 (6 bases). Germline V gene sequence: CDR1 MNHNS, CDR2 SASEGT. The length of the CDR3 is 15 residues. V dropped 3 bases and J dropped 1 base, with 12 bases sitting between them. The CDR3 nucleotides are TGTGCCAGCAGTGAGGACAGATCTAATAACTATGGCTACACCTTC. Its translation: CASSEDRSNNYGYTF.

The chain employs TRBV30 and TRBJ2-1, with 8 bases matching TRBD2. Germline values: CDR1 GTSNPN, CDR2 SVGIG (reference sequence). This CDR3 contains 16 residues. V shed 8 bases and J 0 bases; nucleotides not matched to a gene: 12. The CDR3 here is CAVRAGGPSSYNEQFF. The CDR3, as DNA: TGTGCCGTTCGGGCGGGAGGCCCTAGCTCCTACAATGAGCAGTTCTTC.

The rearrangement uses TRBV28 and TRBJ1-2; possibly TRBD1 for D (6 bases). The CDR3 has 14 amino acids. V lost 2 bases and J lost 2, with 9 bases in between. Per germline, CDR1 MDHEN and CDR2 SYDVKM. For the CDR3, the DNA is TGTGCCAGCAGTTTAGGACAGACAAACTATGGCTACACCTTC. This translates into CASSLGQTNYGYTF.

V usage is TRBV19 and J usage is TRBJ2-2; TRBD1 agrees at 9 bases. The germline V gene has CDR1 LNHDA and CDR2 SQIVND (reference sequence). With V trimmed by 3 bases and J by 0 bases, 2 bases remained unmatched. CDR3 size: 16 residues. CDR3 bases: TGTGCCAGTAGTATGCGGACAGGGGCGAACACCGGGGAGCTGTTTTTT. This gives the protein CASSMRTGANTGELFF.

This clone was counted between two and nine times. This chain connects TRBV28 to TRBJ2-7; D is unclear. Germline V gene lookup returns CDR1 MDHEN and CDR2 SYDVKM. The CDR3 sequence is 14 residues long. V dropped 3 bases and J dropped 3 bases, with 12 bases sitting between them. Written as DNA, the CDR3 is TGTGCCAGCAGTTTGATACCGTTCGGCTACGAGCAGTACTTC. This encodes CASSLIPFGYEQYF.